This T cell receptor beta chain appears in the sequencing data of a study of T cells in Graves' hyperthyroidism and ophthalmopathy. Study background: Peripheral blood draws took place at initial diagnosis, ahead of any treatment.

Deletions cut 4 bases from V and 2 bases from J, with 8 bases between. The CDR3 consists of 13 residues. The CDR3 regions of TCR beta were amplified from RNA transcripts. Primed by the HTBI set, a first-round RT-PCR was run on the TCR CDR3. TCRdb independently ran MiXCR on the multiplex PCR reads; one entry per CDR3 protein. The sample shows roughly 570,000 distinct CDR3 sequences, 15% to 17% of them seen only once. Sequencing input: blood. This chain links TRBV12-3 or TRBV12-4 with TRBJ1-2; no clear D gene. The sequence was collected from a woman aged 30 to 39 with Graves' hyperthyroidism. CDR3 DNA: TGTGCCAGCAGTTGGGCGGGAAACTATGGCTACACCTTC. The encoded protein is CASSWAGNYGYTF.